This record concerns one TCR beta chain sequence. CDR1 and CDR2 from the germline V gene are SGHTA and FQGNSA. The CDR3 runs to 14 residues. V lost 4 bases, J lost 7 bases, and 7 bases stayed unmatched. Clones were read by immunoSEQ multiplex PCR, and TCRdb kept only the in-frame ones, dropping some. The data show some 120,000 clones, about 80% seen once. These data belong to a study of blood T cell repertoires in COVID-19. Study-level background: Samples of COVID-19 (acute and convalescent) were obtained from the United States, Italy and Spain.

This clonotype was sampled from a human donor in a cohort sampled during active COVID-19. V and J are TRBV7-2 and TRBJ2-1; 7 bases align to TRBD1. Sequenced material: peripheral blood. DNA for the CDR3: TGTGCCAGCAGCTCGACACAGGGGTGGAATGAGCAGTTCTTC. Residues: CASSSTQGWNEQFF.